This record looks at one TCR beta chain sequence and its context. The TEMRA cells underwent FACS enrichment, while the CD8+ and CD4+ T cells underwent negative isolation. The CDR3 has 16 residues. The V segment lost 5 bases and the J segment 9 bases; nucleotides outside the gene matches: 14. Germline loops: CDR1 SGHNT, CDR2 YYREEE (reference sequence). These data belong to a study of CD8 T cells in Susac syndrome. A quantity of about 0.45 to 1 ug RNA underwent reverse transcription using random hexamers. Amplification of TCR beta CDR3 was carried out by immunoSEQ multiplex PCR, which covered 54 Vbeta and 13 Jbeta segments. One entry per CDR3 protein, called by TCRdb with MiXCR from the immunoSEQ multiplex PCR reads. The sample includes a few hundred thousand distinct CDR3 sequences, 65% to 90% seen only once; the top ten take roughly 0.21%.

The specimen was CD8+ T cells from PBMCs. The receptor was derived from a human donor with multiple sclerosis. The J gene is TRBJ2-1, the V gene TRBV5-4; 10 bases line up with TRBD2. CDR3 sequence: CASREAGTSVSGEQFF. The CDR3, as DNA: TGTGCCAGCAGGGAGGCCGGGACTAGCGTTTCGGGTGAGCAGTTCTTC.